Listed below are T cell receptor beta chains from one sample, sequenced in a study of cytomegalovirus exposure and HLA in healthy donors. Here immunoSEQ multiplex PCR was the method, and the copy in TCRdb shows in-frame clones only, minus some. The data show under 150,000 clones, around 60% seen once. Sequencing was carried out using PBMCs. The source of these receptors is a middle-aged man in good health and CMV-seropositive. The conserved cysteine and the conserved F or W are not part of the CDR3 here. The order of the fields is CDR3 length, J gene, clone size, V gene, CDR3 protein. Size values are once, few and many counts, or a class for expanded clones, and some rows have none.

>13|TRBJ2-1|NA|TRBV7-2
ASSLTSGRMNEQF
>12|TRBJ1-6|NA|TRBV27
ASSGTGYNSPLH
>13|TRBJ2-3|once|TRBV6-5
ASRPPRGRSDTQY
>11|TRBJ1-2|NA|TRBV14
ASSLTGAHGYT
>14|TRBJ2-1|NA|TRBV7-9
ASSGTGTGSYNEQF
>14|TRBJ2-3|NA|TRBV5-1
ASSMGLAGTSDTQY
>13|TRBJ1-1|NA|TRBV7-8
ASSARARGNTEAF
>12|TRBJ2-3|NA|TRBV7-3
ASSSGQGIDTQY
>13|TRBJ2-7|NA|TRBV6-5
ASSPKGGSSYEQY
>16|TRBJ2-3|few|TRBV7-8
ASSLGLRTSGRTDTQY
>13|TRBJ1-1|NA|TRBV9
ASSVQGQMNTEAF
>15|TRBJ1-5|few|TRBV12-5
ASGLKSVRLGNQPQH
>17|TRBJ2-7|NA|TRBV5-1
ASSLGAAREHQFSYEQY
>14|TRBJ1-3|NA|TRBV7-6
ASSPPPGTAGNTIY
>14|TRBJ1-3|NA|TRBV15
ATSRDVGATGNTIY
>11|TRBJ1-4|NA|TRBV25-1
ASSESGTEKLF
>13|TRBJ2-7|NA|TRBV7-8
ASSLIYLAGGEQY
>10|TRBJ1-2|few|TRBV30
AWGSRGSGYT
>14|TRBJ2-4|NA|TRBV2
ASSEAGAGLMSIQY
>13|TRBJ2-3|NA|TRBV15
ATSRAPGATDTQY
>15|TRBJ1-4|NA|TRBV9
ASSVNPGWGRREKLF
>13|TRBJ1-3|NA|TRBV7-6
ASSLAGTAGNTIY
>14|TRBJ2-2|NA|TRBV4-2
ASSQVRIPLPGELF
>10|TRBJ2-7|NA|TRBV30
AWSVTGYEQY
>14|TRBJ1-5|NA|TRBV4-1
ASSLTPGQGSQPQH
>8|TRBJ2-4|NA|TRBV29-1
SGGGGGTY
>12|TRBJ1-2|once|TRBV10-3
AISDGPRGYGYT
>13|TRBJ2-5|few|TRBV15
ATSRRDRGRETQY
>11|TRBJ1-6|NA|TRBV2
ARTGTGNSPLH
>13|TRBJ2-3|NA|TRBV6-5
ASSPPGTRTDTQY
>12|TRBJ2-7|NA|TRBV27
ASSKLAGDYEQY
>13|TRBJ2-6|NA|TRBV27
ASSFRGGGANVLT
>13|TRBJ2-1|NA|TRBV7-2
ASSSAWDIYNEQF
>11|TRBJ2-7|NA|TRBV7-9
ASSQDISYEQY
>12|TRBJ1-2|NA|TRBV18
ASSDPGQPYGYT
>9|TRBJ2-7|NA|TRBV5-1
ASSSIYEQY
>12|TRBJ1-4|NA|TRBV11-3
ASSLAGMNEKLF
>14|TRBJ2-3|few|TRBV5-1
ASSLALQGAPDTQY
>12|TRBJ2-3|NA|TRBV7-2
ASSLTRGTDTQY
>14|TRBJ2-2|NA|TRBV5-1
ASSFGLAGYTGELF
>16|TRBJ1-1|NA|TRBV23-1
ASRPYMTGTRLSTEAF
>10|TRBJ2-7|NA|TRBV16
ASSQSRGEQY
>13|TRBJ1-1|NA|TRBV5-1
ASSLVAGQNTEAF
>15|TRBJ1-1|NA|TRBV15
ATSREWAGDSYTEAF
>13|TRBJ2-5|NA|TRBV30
AWSDGRQWQETQY
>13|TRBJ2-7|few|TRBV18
ASSRRGQGVYEQY
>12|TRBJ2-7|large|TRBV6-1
ASNRDRGRYEQY
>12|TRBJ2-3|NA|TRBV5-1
ASSLQGTADTQY
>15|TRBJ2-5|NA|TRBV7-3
ASSIAPGQGGAETQY
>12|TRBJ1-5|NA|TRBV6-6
ASRTGGGNQPQH
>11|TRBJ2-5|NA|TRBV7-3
ASSSSMVETQY
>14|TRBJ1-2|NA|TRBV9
ASSVNPSDRYYGYT
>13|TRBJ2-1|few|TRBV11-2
ASSLLPGNWNEQF
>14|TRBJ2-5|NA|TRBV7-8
ASSFSIRGGGETQY
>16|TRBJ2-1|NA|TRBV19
ASSKVSSGGSSYNEQF